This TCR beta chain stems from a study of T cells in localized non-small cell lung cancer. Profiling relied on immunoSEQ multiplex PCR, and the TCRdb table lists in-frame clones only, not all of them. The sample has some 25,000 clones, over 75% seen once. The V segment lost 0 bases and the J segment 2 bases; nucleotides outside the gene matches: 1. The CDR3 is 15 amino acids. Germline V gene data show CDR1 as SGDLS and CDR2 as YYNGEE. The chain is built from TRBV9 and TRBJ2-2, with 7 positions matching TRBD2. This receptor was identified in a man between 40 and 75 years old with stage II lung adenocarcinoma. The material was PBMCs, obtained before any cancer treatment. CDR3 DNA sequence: TGTGCCAGCAGCGTAGCGGGGGGTAACACCGGGGAGCTGTTTTTT. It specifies CASSVAGGNTGELFF.